This T cell receptor beta chain is drawn from a study of T cell responses to AZD1222 COVID-19 vaccine. V was shortened by 6 bases and J by 4 bases, with 14 bases between the two germline ends. CDR3 length: 14 residues. Per germline, CDR1 MNHEY and CDR2 SVGEGT. A word on this clone: What it recognizes is unknown.

TCRdb's table, derived via immunoSEQ multiplex PCR, lists solely in-frame clones and lacks some. The table includes about 150,000 clones, nearly 95% detected once. Findings and limits, study-wide: A reported finding is that nearly half of spike-specific TCRs target unmutated variant regions. Two doses of AZD1222 preceded a rise in Spike-specific TCR breadth and depth.

The sequencing used peripheral blood, collected on day 0 of AZD1222 vaccination. The receptor was derived from an adult in good health. The genes are TRBV6-2 or TRBV6-3 and TRBJ2-3; D may be TRBD1 (6 bases). For the CDR3, the DNA is TGTGCCAGCAGCCATCGACAGGACCCAGATACGCAGTATTTT. Protein product: CASSHRQDPDTQYF.